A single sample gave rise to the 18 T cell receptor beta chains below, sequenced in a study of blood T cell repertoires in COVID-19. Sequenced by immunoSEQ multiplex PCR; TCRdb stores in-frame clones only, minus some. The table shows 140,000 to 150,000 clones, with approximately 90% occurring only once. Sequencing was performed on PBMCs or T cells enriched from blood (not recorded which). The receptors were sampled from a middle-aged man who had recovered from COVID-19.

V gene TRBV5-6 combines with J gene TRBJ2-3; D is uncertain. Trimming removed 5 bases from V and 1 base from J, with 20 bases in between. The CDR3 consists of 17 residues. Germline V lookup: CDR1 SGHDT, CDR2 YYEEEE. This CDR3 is CASRLIFSWQGTDTQYF. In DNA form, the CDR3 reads TGTGCCAGCAGGCTCATCTTCTCCTGGCAGGGCACAGATACGCAGTATTTT.

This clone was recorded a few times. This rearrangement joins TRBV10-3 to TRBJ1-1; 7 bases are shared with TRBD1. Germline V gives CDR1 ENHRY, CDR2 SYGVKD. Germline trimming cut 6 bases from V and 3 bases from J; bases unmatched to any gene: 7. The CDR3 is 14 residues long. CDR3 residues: CAIRATGRYTEAFF. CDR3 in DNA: TGTGCCATCAGGGCGACAGGGCGCTACACTGAAGCTTTCTTT.

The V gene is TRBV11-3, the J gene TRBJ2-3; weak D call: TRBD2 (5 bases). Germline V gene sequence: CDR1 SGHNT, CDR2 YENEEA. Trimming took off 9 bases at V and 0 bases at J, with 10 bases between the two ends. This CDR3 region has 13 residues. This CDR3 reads CASPAVSTDTQYF. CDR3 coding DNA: TGTGCCAGTCCAGCGGTTAGCACAGATACGCAGTATTTT. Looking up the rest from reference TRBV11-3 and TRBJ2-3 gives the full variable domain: EAGVVQSPRYKIIEKKQPVAFWCNPISGHNTLYWYLQNLGQGPELLIRYENEEAVDDSQLPKDRFSAERLKGVDSTLKIQPAELGDSAVYLCASPAVSTDTQYFGPGTRLTVL.

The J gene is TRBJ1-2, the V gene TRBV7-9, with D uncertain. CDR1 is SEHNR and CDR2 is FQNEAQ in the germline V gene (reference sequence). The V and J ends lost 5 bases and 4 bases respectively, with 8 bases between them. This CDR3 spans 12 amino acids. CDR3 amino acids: CASSPSGYGYTF. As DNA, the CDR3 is TGTGCCAGCAGCCCCAGCGGCTATGGCTACACCTTC.

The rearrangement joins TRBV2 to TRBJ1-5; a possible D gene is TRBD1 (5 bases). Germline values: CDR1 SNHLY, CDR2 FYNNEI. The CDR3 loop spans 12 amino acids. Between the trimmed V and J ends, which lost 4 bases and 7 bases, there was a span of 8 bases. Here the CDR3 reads CASSGRAQPQHF. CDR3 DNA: TGTGCCAGCAGTGGCAGGGCGCAGCCCCAGCATTTT. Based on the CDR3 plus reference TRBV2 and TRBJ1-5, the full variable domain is EPEVTQTPSHQVTQMGQEVILRCVPISNHLYFYWYRQILGQKVEFLVSFYNNEISEKSEIFDDQFSVERPDGSNFTLKIRSTKLEDSAMYFCASSGRAQPQHFGDGTRLSIL.

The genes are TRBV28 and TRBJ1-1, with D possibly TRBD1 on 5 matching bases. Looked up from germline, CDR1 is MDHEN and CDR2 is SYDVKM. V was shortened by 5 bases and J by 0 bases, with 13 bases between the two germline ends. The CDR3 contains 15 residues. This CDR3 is CASSPPGLMNTEAFF. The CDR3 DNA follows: TGTGCCAGCAGTCCCCCGGGACTCATGAACACTGAAGCTTTCTTT.

CDR3 sequence: CASSVEGAGAIGADTQYF. The CDR3 region has the DNA TGTGCCAGCAGCGTAGAGGGAGCAGGAGCAATTGGGGCAGATACGCAGTATTTT. V gene TRBV9 combines with J gene TRBJ2-3, with a weak D call TRBD2 (5 bases). Between the trimmed V and J ends, which lost 0 bases and 4 bases, there was a span of 21 bases. The CDR3 length is 18 residues. The germline CDR1 and CDR2 sequences are SGDLS and YYNGEE.

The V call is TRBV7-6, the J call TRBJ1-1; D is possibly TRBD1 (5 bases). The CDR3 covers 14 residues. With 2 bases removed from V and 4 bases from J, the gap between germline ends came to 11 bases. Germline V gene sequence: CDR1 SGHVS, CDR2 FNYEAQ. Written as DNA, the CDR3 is TGTGCCAGCAGCTTAATCGGGGGTGGCACTGAAGCTTTCTTT. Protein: CASSLIGGGTEAFF.

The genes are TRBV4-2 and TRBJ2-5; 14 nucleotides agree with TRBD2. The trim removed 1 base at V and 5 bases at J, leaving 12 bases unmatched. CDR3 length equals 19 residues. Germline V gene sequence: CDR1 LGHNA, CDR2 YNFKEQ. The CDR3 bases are TGTGCCAGCAGCCAAGGAGAAGGACTAGCGGGGGGTGGGTCGGAGACCCAGTACTTC. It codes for CASSQGEGLAGGGSETQYF.

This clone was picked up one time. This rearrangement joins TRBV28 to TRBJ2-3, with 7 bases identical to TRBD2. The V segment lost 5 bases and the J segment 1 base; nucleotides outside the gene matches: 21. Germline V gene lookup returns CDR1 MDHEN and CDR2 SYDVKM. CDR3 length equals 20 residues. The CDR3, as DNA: TGTGCCAGCAGTCTCGACCTTATCGGGGGGAGGGCCTGGGGCACAGATACGCAGTATTTT. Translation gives CASSLDLIGGRAWGTDTQYF.

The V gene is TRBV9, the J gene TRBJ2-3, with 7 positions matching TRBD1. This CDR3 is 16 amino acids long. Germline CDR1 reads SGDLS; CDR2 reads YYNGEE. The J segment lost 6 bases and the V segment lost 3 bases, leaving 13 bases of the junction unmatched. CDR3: CASSARDTRGPDTQYF. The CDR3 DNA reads TGTGCCAGCAGCGCAAGGGACACAAGGGGGCCGGATACGCAGTATTTT.

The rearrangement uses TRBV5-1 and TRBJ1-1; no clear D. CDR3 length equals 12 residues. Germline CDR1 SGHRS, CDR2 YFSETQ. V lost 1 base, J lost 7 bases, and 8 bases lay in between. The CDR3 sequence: CASSLNSGEAFF. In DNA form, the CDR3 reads TGCGCCAGCAGCTTGAATAGCGGTGAAGCTTTCTTT.

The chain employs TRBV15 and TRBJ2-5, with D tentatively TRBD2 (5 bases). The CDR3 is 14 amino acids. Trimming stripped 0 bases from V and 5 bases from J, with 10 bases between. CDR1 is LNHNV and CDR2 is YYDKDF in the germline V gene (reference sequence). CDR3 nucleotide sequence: TGTGCCACCAGCAGAGATCATAGCGTGGAGACCCAGTACTTC. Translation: CATSRDHSVETQYF.

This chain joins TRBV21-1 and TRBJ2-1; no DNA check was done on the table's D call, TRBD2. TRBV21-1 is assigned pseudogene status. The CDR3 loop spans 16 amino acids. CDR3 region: CASSTHSGRACNEQFF. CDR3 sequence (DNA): TGTGCCAGCAGCACTCATAGCGGGAGGGCCTGTAATGAGCAGTTCTTC.

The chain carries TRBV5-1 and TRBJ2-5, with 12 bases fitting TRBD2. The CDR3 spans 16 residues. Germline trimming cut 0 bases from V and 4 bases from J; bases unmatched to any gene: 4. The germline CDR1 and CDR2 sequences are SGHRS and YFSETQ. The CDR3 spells CASSLATSGGRETQYF. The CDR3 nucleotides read TGCGCCAGCAGCTTGGCCACTAGCGGGGGGCGAGAGACCCAGTACTTC.

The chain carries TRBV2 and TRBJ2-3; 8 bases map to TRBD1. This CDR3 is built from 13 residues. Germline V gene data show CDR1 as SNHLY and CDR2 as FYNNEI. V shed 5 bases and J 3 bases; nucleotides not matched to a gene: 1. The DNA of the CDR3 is TGTGCCAGCAGTTGGACAGGGACAGATACGCAGTATTTT. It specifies CASSWTGTDTQYF.

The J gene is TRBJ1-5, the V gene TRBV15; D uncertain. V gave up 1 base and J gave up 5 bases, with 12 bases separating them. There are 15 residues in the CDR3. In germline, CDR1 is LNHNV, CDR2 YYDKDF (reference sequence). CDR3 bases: TGTGCCACCAGCAGAGGTAACTTAGCTTATCAGCCCCAGCATTTT. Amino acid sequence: CATSRGNLAYQPQHF. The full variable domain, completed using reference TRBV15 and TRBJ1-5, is DAMVIQNPRYQVTQFGKPVTLSCSQTLNHNVMYWYQQKSSQAPKLLFHYYDKDFNNEADTPDNFQSRRPNTSFCFLDIRSPGLGDTAMYLCATSRGNLAYQPQHFGDGTRLSIL.

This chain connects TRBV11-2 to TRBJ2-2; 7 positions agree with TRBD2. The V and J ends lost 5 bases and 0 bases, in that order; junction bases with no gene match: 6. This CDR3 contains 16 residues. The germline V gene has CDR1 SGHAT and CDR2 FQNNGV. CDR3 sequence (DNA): TGTGCCAGCAGCCCCCTAGCGGTGGCGAACACCGGGGAGCTGTTTTTT. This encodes CASSPLAVANTGELFF.